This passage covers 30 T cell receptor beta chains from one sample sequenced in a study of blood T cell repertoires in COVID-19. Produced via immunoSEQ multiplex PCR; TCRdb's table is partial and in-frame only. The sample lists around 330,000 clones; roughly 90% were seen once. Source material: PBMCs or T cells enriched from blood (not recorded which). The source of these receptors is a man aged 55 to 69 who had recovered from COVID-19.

CDR3 in DNA: TGCGCCAGCAGCTCAGACAGGAGCTCCTACAATGAGCAGTTCTTC. This sequence encodes CASSSDRSSYNEQFF. This chain uses TRBV5-1 with TRBJ2-1; maybe TRBD1 (6 bases). This CDR3 has 15 amino acids. Germline-derived CDR1 and CDR2 are SGHRS and YFSETQ. The V end was cut by 3 bases, the J end by 0 bases, with 10 bases between.

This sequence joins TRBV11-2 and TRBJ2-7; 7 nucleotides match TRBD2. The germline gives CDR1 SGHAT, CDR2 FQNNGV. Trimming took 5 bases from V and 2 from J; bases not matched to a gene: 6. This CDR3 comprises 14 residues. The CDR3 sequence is CASSPSGIPYEQYF. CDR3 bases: TGTGCCAGCAGCCCAAGCGGGATTCCCTACGAGCAGTACTTC.

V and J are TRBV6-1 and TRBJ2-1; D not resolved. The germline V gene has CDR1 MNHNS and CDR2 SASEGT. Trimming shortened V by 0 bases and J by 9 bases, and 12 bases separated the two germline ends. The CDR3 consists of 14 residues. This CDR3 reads CASSEAESPGEQFF. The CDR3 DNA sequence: TGTGCCAGCAGTGAAGCGGAATCTCCGGGTGAGCAGTTCTTC.

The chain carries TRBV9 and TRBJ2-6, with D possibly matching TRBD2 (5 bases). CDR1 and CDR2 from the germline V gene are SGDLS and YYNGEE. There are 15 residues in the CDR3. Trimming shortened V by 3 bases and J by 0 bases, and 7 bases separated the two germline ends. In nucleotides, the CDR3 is TGTGCCAGCAGCGCGAGGGACTCTGGGGCCAACGTCCTGACTTTC. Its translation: CASSARDSGANVLTF.

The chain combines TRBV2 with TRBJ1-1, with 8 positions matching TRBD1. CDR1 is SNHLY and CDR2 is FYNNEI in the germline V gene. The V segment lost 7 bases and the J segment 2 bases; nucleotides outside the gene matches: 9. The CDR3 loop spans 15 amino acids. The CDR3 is CASTDRVPFNTEAFF. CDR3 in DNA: TGTGCCAGCACGGACAGGGTACCTTTTAACACTGAAGCTTTCTTT.

In DNA form, the CDR3 reads TGTGCCAGCAGCTTAGGTTTGACAGGGTACACAGATACGCAGTATTTT. Its translation is CASSLGLTGYTDTQYF. V gene TRBV7-3 combines with J gene TRBJ2-3; TRBD1 aligns across 7 bases. This CDR3 region has 16 residues. CDR1 is SGHTA and CDR2 is FQGTGA in the germline V gene. Trimming at V came to 2 bases and at J to 2 bases, leaving 7 bases not matched to a gene.

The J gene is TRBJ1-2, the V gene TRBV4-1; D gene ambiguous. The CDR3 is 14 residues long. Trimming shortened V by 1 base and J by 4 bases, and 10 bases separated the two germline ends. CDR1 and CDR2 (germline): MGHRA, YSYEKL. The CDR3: CASSQGGDSYGYTF. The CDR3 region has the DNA TGCGCCAGCAGCCAAGGGGGAGACTCCTATGGCTACACCTTC.

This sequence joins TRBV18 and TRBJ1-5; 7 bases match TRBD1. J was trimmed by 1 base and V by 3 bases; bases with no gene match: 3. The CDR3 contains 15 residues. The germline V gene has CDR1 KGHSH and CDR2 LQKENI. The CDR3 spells CASSPWDSSNQPQHF. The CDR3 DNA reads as TGTGCCAGCTCACCTTGGGACAGCAGCAATCAGCCCCAGCATTTT. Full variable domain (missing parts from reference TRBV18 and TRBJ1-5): NAGVMQNPRHLVRRRGQEARLRCSPMKGHSHVYWYRQLPEEGLKFMVYLQKENIIDESGMPKERFSAEFPKEGPSILRIQQVVRGDSAAYFCASSPWDSSNQPQHFGDGTRLSIL.

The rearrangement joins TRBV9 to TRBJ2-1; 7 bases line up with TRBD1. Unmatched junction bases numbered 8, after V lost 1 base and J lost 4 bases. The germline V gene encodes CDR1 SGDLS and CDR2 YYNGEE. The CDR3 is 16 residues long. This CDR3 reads CASSVNGAQGYNEQFF. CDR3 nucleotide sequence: TGTGCCAGCAGCGTAAACGGAGCACAGGGGTACAATGAGCAGTTCTTC.

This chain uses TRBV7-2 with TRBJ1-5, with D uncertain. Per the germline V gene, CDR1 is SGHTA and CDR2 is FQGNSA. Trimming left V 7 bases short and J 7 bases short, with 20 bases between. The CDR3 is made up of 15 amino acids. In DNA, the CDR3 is TGTGCCAGCAAGAGTCCGGCGGAAGTTGGACAGCCCCAGCATTTT. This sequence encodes CASKSPAEVGQPQHF. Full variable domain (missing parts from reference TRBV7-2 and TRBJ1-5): GAGVSQSPSNKVTEKGKDVELRCDPISGHTALYWYRQSLGQGLEFLIYFQGNSAPDKSGLPSDRFSAERTGGSVSTLTIQRTQQEDSAVYLCASKSPAEVGQPQHFGDGTRLSIL.

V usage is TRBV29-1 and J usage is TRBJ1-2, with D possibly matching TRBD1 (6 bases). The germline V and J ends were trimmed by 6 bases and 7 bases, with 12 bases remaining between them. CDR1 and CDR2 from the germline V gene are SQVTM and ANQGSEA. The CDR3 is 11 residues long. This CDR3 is CSVFRTAGYTF. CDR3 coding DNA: TGCAGCGTCTTCCGGACAGCTGGCTACACCTTC.

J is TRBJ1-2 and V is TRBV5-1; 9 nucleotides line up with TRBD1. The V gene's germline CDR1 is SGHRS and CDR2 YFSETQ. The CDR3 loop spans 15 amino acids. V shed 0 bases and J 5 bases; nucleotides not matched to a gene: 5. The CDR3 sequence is CASSLEGQGRYGYTF. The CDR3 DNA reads TGCGCCAGCAGCTTGGAGGGACAGGGACGTTATGGCTACACCTTC.

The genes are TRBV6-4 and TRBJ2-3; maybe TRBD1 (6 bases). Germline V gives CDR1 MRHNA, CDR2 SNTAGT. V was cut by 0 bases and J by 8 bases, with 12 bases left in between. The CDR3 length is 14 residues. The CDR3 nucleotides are TGTGCCAGCAGTGACTCGGAATTAGGGGGTACGCAGTATTTT. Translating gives CASSDSELGGTQYF.

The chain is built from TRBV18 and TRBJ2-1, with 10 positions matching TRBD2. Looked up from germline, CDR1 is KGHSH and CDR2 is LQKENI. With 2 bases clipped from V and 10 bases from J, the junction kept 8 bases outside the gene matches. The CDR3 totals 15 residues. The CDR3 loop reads CASSPVASGSNEQFF. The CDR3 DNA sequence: TGTGCCAGCTCACCAGTGGCTAGCGGGAGCAACGAGCAGTTCTTC.

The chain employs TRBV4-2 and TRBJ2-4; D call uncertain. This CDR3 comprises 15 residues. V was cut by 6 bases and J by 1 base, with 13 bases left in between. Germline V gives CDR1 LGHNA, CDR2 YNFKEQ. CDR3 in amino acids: CASSIVRAAKNIQYF. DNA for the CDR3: TGTGCCAGCAGTATCGTGAGAGCGGCCAAAAACATTCAGTACTTC.

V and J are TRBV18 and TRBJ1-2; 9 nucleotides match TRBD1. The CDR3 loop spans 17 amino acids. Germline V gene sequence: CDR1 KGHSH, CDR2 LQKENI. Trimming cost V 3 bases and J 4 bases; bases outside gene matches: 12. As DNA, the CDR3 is TGTGCCAGCTCACCGGAACAGGGGGCGGTCTCTAGCTATGGCTACACCTTC. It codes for CASSPEQGAVSSYGYTF.

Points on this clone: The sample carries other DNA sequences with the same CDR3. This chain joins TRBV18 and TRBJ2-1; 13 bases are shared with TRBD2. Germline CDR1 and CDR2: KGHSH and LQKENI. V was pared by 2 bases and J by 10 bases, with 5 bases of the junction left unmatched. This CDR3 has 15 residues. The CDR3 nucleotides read TGTGCCAGCTCACCAGGACTAGCGGGAGTCGAGGAGCAGTTCTTC. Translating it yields CASSPGLAGVEEQFF.

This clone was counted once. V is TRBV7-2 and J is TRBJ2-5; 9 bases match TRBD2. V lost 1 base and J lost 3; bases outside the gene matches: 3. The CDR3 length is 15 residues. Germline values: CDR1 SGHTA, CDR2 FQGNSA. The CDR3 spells CASSLVASGEETQYF. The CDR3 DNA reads TGTGCCAGCAGCTTAGTGGCTAGCGGGGAAGAGACCCAGTACTTC.

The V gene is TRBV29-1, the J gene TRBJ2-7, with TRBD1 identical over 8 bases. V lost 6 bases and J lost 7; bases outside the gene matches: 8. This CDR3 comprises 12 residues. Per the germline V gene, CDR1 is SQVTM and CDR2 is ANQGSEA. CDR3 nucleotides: TGCAGCGTCTCCCCACAGGGGGGTGAGCAGTACTTC. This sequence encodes CSVSPQGGEQYF.

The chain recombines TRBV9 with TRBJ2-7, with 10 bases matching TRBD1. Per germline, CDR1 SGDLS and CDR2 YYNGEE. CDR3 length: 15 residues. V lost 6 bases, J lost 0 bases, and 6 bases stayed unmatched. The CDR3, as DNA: TGTGCCAGCAACGTGCGGACAGGGGGCTCCTACGAGCAGTACTTC. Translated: CASNVRTGGSYEQYF.

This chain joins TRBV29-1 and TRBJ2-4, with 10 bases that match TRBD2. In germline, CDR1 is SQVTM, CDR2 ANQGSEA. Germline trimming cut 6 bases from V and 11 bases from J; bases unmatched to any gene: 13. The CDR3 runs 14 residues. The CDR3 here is CSVATSGRPLVQYF. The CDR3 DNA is TGCAGCGTAGCGACTAGCGGGCGACCCCTCGTTCAGTACTTC.

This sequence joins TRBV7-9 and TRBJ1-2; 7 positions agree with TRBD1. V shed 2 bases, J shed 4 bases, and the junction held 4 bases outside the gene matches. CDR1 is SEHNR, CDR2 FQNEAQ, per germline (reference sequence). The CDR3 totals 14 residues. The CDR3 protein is CASSLQGVSYGYTF. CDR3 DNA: TGTGCCAGCAGCTTACAGGGGGTTAGCTATGGCTACACCTTC.

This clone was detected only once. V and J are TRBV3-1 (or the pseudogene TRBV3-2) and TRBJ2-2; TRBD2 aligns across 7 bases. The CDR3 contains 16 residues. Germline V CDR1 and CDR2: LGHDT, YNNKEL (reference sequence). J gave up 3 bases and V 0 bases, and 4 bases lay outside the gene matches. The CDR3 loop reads CASSQDTSVDTGELFF. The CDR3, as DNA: TGTGCCAGCAGCCAAGATACTAGCGTGGACACCGGGGAGCTGTTTTTT.

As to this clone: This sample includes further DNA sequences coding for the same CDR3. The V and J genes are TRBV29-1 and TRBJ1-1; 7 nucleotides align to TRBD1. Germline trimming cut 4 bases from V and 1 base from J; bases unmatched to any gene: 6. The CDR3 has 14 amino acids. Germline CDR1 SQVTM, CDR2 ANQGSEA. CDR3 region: CSVVRGLGNTEAFF. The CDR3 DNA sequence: TGCAGCGTTGTGAGGGGGCTAGGGAACACTGAAGCTTTCTTT. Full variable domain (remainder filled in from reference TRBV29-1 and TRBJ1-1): SAVISQKPSRDICQRGTSLTIQCQVDSQVTMMFWYRQQPGQSLTLIATANQGSEATYESGFVIDKFPISRPNLTFSTLTVSNMSPEDSSIYLCSVVRGLGNTEAFFGQGTRLTVV.

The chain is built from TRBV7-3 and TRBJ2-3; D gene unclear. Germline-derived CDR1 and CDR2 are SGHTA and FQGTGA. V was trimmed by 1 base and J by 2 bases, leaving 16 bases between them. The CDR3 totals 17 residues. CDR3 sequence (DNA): TGTGCCAGCAGCTTAATCCCCATGAACACCGCCACAGATACGCAGTATTTT. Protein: CASSLIPMNTATDTQYF.

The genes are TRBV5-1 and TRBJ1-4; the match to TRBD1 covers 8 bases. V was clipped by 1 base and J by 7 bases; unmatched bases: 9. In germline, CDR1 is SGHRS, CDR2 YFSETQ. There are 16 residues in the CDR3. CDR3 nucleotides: TGCGCCAGCAGCTTGACCTCCGGGACAGGAATTGAAAAACTGTTTTTT. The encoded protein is CASSLTSGTGIEKLFF.

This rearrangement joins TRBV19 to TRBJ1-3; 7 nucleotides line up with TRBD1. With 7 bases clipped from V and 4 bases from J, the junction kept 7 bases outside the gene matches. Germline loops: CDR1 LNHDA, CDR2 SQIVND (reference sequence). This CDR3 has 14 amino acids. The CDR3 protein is CASKEGAYGNTIYF. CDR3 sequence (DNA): TGTGCCAGTAAGGAGGGGGCCTACGGAAACACCATATATTTT.

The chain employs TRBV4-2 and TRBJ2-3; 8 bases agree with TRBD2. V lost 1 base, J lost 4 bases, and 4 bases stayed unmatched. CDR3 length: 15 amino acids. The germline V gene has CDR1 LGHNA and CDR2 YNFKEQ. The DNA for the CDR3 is TGTGCCAGCAGCCAAGGACTAGCGACCGCAGATACGCAGTATTTT. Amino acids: CASSQGLATADTQYF.

The CDR3 nucleotides read TGTGCCAGCAGTTACCACGACAAAAGAGAGACCCAGTACTTC. Its protein product is CASSYHDKRETQYF. The chain recombines TRBV6-5 with TRBJ2-5, with D uncertain. Trimming cost V 2 bases and J 4 bases, with 11 bases left between them. The CDR3 consists of 14 residues. CDR1 is MNHEY, CDR2 SVGAGI, per germline.

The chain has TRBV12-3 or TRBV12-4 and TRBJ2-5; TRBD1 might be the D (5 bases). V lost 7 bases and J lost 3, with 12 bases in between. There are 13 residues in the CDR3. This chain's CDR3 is CASTNKGKETQYF. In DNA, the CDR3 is TGTGCCAGCACCAACAAGGGGAAAGAGACCCAGTACTTC.